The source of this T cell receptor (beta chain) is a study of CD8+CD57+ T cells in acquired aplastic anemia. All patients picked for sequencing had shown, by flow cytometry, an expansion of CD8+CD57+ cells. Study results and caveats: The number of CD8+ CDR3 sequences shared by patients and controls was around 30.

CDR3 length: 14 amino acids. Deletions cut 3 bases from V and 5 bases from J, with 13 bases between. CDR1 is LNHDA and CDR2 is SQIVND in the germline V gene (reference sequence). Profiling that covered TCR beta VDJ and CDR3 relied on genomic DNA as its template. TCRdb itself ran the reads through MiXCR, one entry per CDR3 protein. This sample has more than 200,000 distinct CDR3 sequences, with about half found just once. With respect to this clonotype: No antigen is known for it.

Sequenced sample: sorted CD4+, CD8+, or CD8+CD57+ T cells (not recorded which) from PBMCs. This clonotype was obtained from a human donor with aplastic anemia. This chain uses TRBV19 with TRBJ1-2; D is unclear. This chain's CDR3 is CASSMAGKIYGYTF. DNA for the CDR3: TGTGCCAGTAGTATGGCAGGAAAAATATATGGCTACACCTTC.